The 6 T cell receptor beta chains below come from one sample, sequenced in a study of cytomegalovirus exposure and HLA in healthy donors. Amplification used 60 Vbeta primers and 13 Jbeta primers. Clones were sequenced by immunoSEQ multiplex PCR, and TCRdb holds only the in-frame ones, with some missing. The sample has approximately 160,000 clones, around four fifths seen once. The source material was PBMCs. The receptor source for this set is a woman between 50 and 59 years old in good health and CMV-seropositive.

V and J are TRBV7-8 and TRBJ1-1, with D possibly matching TRBD1 (6 bases). The germline V gene has CDR1 SGHVS and CDR2 FQNEAQ. V was pared by 2 bases and J by 1 base, with 11 bases between. The CDR3 sequence is 15 residues long. CDR3 protein: CASSLRDNKNTEAFF. In DNA form, the CDR3 reads TGTGCCAGCAGCTTAAGGGACAACAAGAACACTGAAGCTTTCTTT.

The rearrangement joins TRBV5-1 to TRBJ2-7, with D maybe TRBD1 (5 bases). The V end was cut by 4 bases, the J end by 5 bases, with 16 bases between. CDR3 length: 14 amino acids. Germline V gives CDR1 SGHRS, CDR2 YFSETQ. Here the CDR3 reads CASSPRTGSHEQYF. The DNA for the CDR3 is TGCGCCAGCAGCCCACGTACAGGTTCCCACGAGCAGTACTTC.

This chain joins TRBV7-9 and TRBJ2-3, with D possibly TRBD2 on 5 matching bases. Germline loops: CDR1 SEHNR, CDR2 FQNEAQ (reference sequence). CDR3 length equals 15 residues. The V and J ends lost 5 bases and 3 bases respectively, with 15 bases between them. CDR3 DNA: TGTGCCAGCAGCCGCGGGCCACCTATGACAGATACGCAGTATTTT. Its protein product is CASSRGPPMTDTQYF.

The chain has TRBV2 and TRBJ2-6; weak D call: TRBD1 (6 bases). This CDR3 is 14 amino acids long. Germline V gives CDR1 SNHLY, CDR2 FYNNEI. Trimming stripped 5 bases from V and 1 base from J, with 6 bases between. In DNA form, the CDR3 reads TGTGCCAGCAGTACAGGGTCTGGGGCCAACGTCCTGACTTTC. Translation: CASSTGSGANVLTF.

The rearrangement joins TRBV10-3 to TRBJ2-7, with TRBD2 as a possible D gene (6 bases). This CDR3 spans 12 amino acids. The V gene lost 8 bases and the J gene lost 1 base, with 9 bases spanning the gap. Germline V gene sequence: CDR1 ENHRY, CDR2 SYGVKD. CDR3 loop: CAIGGVSYEQYF. The CDR3 nucleotides are TGTGCCATCGGAGGGGTGTCCTACGAGCAGTACTTC.

The sample holds a few counts of this clone. V and J are TRBV19 and TRBJ1-2, with D perhaps TRBD1 (6 bases). The CDR3 runs to 15 residues. Germline lookup yields CDR1 LNHDA and CDR2 SQIVND (reference sequence). The V and J ends lost 1 base and 4 bases respectively, with 13 bases between them. Here the CDR3 reads CASSIATGSSYGYTF. The CDR3 DNA follows: TGTGCCAGTAGTATAGCAACAGGGTCGAGCTATGGCTACACCTTC. The full variable domain, in which reference TRBV19 and TRBJ1-2 provide the parts outside the CDR3, is DGGITQSPKYLFRKEGQNVTLSCEQNLNHDAMYWYRQDPGQGLRLIYYSQIVNDFQKGDIAEGYSVSREKKESFPLTVTSAQKNPTAFYLCASSIATGSSYGYTFGSGTRLTVV.